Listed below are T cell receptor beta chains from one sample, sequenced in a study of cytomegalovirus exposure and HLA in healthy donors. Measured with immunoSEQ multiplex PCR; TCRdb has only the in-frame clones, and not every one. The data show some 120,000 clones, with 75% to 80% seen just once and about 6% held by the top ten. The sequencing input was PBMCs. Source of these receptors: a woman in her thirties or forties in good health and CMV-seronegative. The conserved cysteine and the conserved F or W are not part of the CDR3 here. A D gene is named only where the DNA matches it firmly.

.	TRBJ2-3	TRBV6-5	ASRPSGSDTQY
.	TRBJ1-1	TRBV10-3	AISESGGTEAF
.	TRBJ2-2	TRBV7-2	ASRPGHRAPGELF
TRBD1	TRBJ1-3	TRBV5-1	ASSAQGAGTGNTIY
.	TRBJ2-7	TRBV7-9	ASSPSMNYEQY
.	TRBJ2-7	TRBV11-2	ASSLLRAAYEQY
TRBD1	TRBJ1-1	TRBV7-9	ASSYGQGGAEAF
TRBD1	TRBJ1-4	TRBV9	ASSQGQDSEKLF
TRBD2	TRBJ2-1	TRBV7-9	ASGESKGTNNEQF
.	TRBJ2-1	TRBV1	TSSQCPRREKDEQF
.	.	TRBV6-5	ASWSPSSYEQY
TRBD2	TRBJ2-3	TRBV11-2	ASSLSGSLTDTQY
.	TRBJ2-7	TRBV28	ASSIPSQGLNYEQY
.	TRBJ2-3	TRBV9	ASSVGPGGTDTQY
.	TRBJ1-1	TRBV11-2	ASSFGEGTEAF
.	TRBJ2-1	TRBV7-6	ASSFRDTSYNEQF
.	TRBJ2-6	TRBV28	ASSPTGSGANVLT
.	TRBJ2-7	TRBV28	ASSLSGGLSYEQY
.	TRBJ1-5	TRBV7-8	ASSLVVGTFNQPQH
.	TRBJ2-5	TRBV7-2	ASSLVTGKETQY
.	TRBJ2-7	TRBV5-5	ASSPWQGSYEQY
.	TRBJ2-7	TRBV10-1	ASSEQTPGEQY
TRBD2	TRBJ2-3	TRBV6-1	ASSGTSGKDTQY
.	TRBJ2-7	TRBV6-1	ASSEQFPPNAEAYSYEQY
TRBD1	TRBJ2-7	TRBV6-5	ASSLDRGLEQY
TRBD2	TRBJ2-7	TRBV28	ASSLYSSGSLEQY
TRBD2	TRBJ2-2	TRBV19	ASSMRLASSLGPGELF
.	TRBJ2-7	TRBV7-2	ASSLDGRGHEQY
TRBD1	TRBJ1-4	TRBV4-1	ASSLSGTATGGELF
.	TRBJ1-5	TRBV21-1	ASSKAQSNQPQH
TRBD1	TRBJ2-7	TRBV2	ASSTGTGFYEQY
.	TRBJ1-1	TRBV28	ASSPQGPSSVPNTEAF
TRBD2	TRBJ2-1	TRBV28	ASSFPLAGGLSSYNEQF